The 27 T cell receptor beta chains listed next were all sequenced from one sample in a study of T cell changes during pregnancy in multiple sclerosis. Libraries were prepared by immunoSEQ multiplex PCR; TCRdb keeps only in-frame clonotypes and omits some of them. This sample yields some 70,000 clones, of which roughly 94% are seen a single time; approximately 1.4% belongs to the top ten. Sequencing was performed on peripheral blood, taken in the second trimester of pregnancy. The receptors originated from a female donor in good health, enrolled as a control in a pregnancy study.

The V gene is TRBV5-1, the J gene TRBJ2-5; a weak D match, TRBD1 (5 bases). CDR1 and CDR2 from the germline V gene are SGHRS and YFSETQ. Trimming shortened V by 6 bases and J by 5 bases, and 14 bases separated the two germline ends. This CDR3 is 13 amino acids long. CDR3 residues: CASKGQGEETQYF. For the CDR3, the DNA is TGCGCCAGCAAAGGGCAGGGCGAGGAGACCCAGTACTTC.

The gene calls are TRBV5-6 and TRBJ2-2; D call uncertain. The CDR3 has 13 residues. Germline CDR1 and CDR2: SGHDT and YYEEEE. Trimming shortened V by 0 bases and J by 3 bases, and 3 bases separated the two germline ends. DNA for the CDR3: TGTGCCAGCAGCTTGGCCGACACCGGGGAGCTGTTTTTT. Residues: CASSLADTGELFF.

The CDR3 nucleotides read TGTGCCATCTCTGGGACAGAAACCTACGAGCAGTACTTC. This translates into CAISGTETYEQYF. This rearrangement joins TRBV10-3 to TRBJ2-7; 7 nucleotides line up with TRBD1. The CDR3 is 13 residues long. CDR1 and CDR2 from the germline V gene are ENHRY and SYGVKD. Trimming took 8 bases from V and 2 from J; bases not matched to a gene: 6.

CDR3: CASSIQDTGELFF. CDR3 nucleotides: TGTGCCAGTAGTATCCAGGATACCGGGGAGCTGTTTTTT. V gene TRBV19 combines with J gene TRBJ2-2; the D is unclear. Germline CDR1 reads LNHDA; CDR2 reads SQIVND (reference sequence). V dropped 3 bases and J dropped 5 bases, with 7 bases sitting between them. The CDR3 totals 13 residues.

This chain connects TRBV10-3 to TRBJ2-7, with TRBD2 matching over 8 bases. Germline values: CDR1 ENHRY, CDR2 SYGVKD. The ends lost 4 bases at V and 1 base at J; junction bases unmatched: 6. The CDR3 extends over 15 amino acids. This CDR3 is CAISAAGGESYEQYF. The CDR3 DNA reads TGTGCCATCAGTGCGGCGGGGGGCGAGTCCTACGAGCAGTACTTC.

This sequence joins TRBV7-2 and TRBJ2-7; the D is unclear. This CDR3 comprises 14 residues. V lost 1 base and J 2 bases, leaving 9 bases between the germline ends. Germline CDR1 and CDR2: SGHTA and FQGNSA. The CDR3 DNA reads TGTGCCAGCAGCTTAGTTCCTAGAACCTACGAGCAGTACTTC. Its translation: CASSLVPRTYEQYF.

The chain recombines TRBV28 with TRBJ2-7; a possible D gene is TRBD1 (5 bases). Germline CDR1 is MDHEN and CDR2 is SYDVKM. This CDR3 spans 15 amino acids. Trimming left V 4 bases short and J 1 base short, with 14 bases between. The CDR3 sequence: CASSSPRRGSYEQYF. CDR3 nucleotides: TGTGCCAGCAGTTCCCCCCGAAGGGGATCCTACGAGCAGTACTTC. Based on the CDR3 plus reference TRBV28 and TRBJ2-7, the full variable domain is DVKVTQSSRYLVKRTGEKVFLECVQDMDHENMFWYRQDPGLGLRLIYFSYDVKMKEKGDIPEGYSVSREKKERFSLILESASTNQTSMYLCASSSPRRGSYEQYFGPGTRLTVT.

The rearrangement links TRBV5-6 to TRBJ2-7, with 7 bases matching TRBD2. The CDR3 runs 14 residues. CDR1 SGHDT and CDR2 YYEEEE come from the germline V gene. With V trimmed by 5 bases and J by 1 base, 6 bases remained unmatched. The CDR3 reads CASSPSSGSYEQYF. CDR3 nucleotides: TGTGCCAGCAGTCCATCTAGCGGATCCTACGAGCAGTACTTC.

This clone showed up just once. The gene calls are TRBV6-4 and TRBJ2-1; 8 bases agree with TRBD2. J gave up 6 bases and V 4 bases, and 5 bases lay outside the gene matches. The CDR3 extends over 14 amino acids. CDR1 and CDR2 from the germline V gene are MRHNA and SNTAGT. The CDR3 nucleotides read TGTGCCAGCAGTGCGGCGGGAGGATTCAATGAGCAGTTCTTC. It is translated as CASSAAGGFNEQFF.

This sequence joins TRBV5-8 and TRBJ1-5; D unclear. The length of the CDR3 is 15 residues. Germline CDR1 reads SGHTS; CDR2 reads YDEGEE. With 0 bases removed from V and 0 bases from J, the gap between germline ends came to 7 bases. CDR3 nucleotides: TGTGCCAGCAGCTTGGGGCAGAATAGCAATCAGCCCCAGCATTTT. It is translated as CASSLGQNSNQPQHF.

The chain couples TRBV7-2 to TRBJ2-7; 7 bases map to TRBD1. The trim removed 4 bases at V and 7 bases at J, leaving 10 bases unmatched. Germline V lookup: CDR1 SGHTA, CDR2 FQGNSA. The CDR3 has 14 amino acids. For the CDR3, the DNA is TGTGCCAGCAGCTCCGGGACAGATACGTGGGAGCAGTACTTC. This translates into CASSSGTDTWEQYF.

The count of this clone is one. This chain links TRBV19 with TRBJ2-1, with TRBD2 matching 12 bases. Germline V CDR1 and CDR2: LNHDA, SQIVND (reference sequence). J was trimmed by 4 bases and V by 7 bases; bases with no gene match: 8. The CDR3 extends over 16 amino acids. The CDR3 is CASMGRTSGVYNEQFF. The DNA for the CDR3 is TGTGCCAGTATGGGGAGGACTAGCGGGGTTTACAATGAGCAGTTCTTC.

This rearrangement joins TRBV6-5 to TRBJ1-6; 9 bases fit TRBD1. The CDR3 consists of 13 residues. Germline CDR1 and CDR2: MNHEY and SVGAGI. Germline trimming cut 11 bases from V and 6 bases from J; bases unmatched to any gene: 5. CDR3 protein: CAGGTGINSPLHF. The CDR3 DNA follows: TGTGCCGGAGGGACAGGGATTAATTCACCCCTCCACTTT.

The V call is TRBV7-9, the J call TRBJ1-5; a possible D gene is TRBD1 (5 bases). The CDR3 runs 15 residues. Germline loops: CDR1 SEHNR, CDR2 FQNEAQ (reference sequence). The germline V and J ends were trimmed by 9 bases and 2 bases, with 17 bases remaining between them. The CDR3 nucleotides read TGTGCCAGTGCTCCTGACCCGGGGGGCAATCAGCCCCAGCATTTT. Protein: CASAPDPGGNQPQHF. The complete variable domain, with remaining parts taken from reference TRBV7-9 and TRBJ1-5, reads DTGVSQNPRHKITKRGQNVTFRCDPISEHNRLYWYRQTLGQGPEFLTYFQNEAQLEKSRLLSDRFSAERPKGSFSTLEIQRTEQGDSAMYLCASAPDPGGNQPQHFGDGTRLSIL.

The genes are TRBV10-3 and TRBJ2-7; D possibly corresponds to TRBD2 (6 bases). The CDR3 covers 16 residues. V was clipped by 0 bases and J by 3 bases, with 15 bases between them. Germline V lookup: CDR1 ENHRY, CDR2 SYGVKD. For the CDR3, the DNA is TGTGCCATCAGTGAGTCTCTCCCTGGAGGGGACTACGAGCAGTACTTC. Protein sequence: CAISESLPGGDYEQYF.

In this sample, this clone turned up once. This chain connects TRBV6-4 to TRBJ1-2, with D unresolved. The CDR3 runs to 14 residues. CDR1 is MRHNA, CDR2 SNTAGT, per germline. V lost 0 bases and J lost 3, with 8 bases in between. CDR3 coding DNA: TGTGCCAGCAGTGACTCCGGGAGGGACTATGGCTACACCTTC. It is translated as CASSDSGRDYGYTF.

This chain connects TRBV6-5 to TRBJ1-3; possible D gene TRBD1, 5 bases. Trimming left V 6 bases short and J 0 bases short, with 9 bases between. Germline V lookup: CDR1 MNHEY, CDR2 SVGAGI. This CDR3 contains 14 residues. This chain's CDR3 is CASRGEVSGNTIYF. In nucleotides, the CDR3 is TGTGCCAGCAGGGGGGAGGTCTCTGGAAACACCATATATTTT.

This chain links TRBV6-1 with TRBJ1-5; TRBD1 agrees at 7 bases. Per the germline V gene, CDR1 is MNHNS and CDR2 is SASEGT. This CDR3 has 15 residues. Germline trimming cut 8 bases from V and 3 bases from J; bases unmatched to any gene: 10. The CDR3 spells CASLTGKKTNQPQHF. DNA of the CDR3: TGTGCCAGCTTGACAGGGAAGAAAACCAATCAGCCCCAGCATTTT.

The chain has TRBV25-1 and TRBJ2-7, with D maybe TRBD1 (6 bases). V gave up 2 bases and J gave up 5 bases, with 22 bases separating them. The V gene's germline CDR1 is MGHDK and CDR2 SYGVNS. The CDR3 length is 17 residues. The CDR3 DNA reads as TGTGCCAGCAGTGAAAAGGGACGCTACAGGGTGGGCCACGAGCAGTACTTC. As protein: CASSEKGRYRVGHEQYF.

This clone was found a few times. The CDR3 loop reads CASSLTGGKETQYF. The CDR3 coding sequence is TGTGCCAGCAGCCTGACAGGGGGCAAAGAGACCCAGTACTTC. The rearrangement uses TRBV7-9 and TRBJ2-5, with 10 bases aligning to TRBD1. CDR3 length: 14 amino acids. Looked up from germline, CDR1 is SEHNR and CDR2 is FQNEAQ (reference sequence). V lost 5 bases and J lost 3; bases outside the gene matches: 3.

The V gene is TRBV19, the J gene TRBJ1-1, with a weak D call TRBD1 (5 bases). Trimming shortened V by 4 bases and J by 2 bases, and 11 bases separated the two germline ends. The germline V gene encodes CDR1 LNHDA and CDR2 SQIVND (reference sequence). The CDR3 has 14 amino acids. This chain's CDR3 is CASSKGPFNTEAFF. In DNA form, the CDR3 reads TGTGCCAGTAGTAAGGGGCCGTTCAACACTGAAGCTTTCTTT. The whole variable domain, remainder taken from reference TRBV19 and TRBJ1-1, is DGGITQSPKYLFRKEGQNVTLSCEQNLNHDAMYWYRQDPGQGLRLIYYSQIVNDFQKGDIAEGYSVSREKKESFPLTVTSAQKNPTAFYLCASSKGPFNTEAFFGQGTRLTVV.

The chain links TRBV7-9 to TRBJ2-3; TRBD1 is a possible D gene (5 bases). Per germline, CDR1 SEHNR and CDR2 FQNEAQ (reference sequence). CDR3 length: 14 amino acids. Trimming stripped 5 bases from V and 0 bases from J, with 9 bases between. CDR3 sequence (DNA): TGTGCCAGCAGCCCAGGGTGGAGCACAGATACGCAGTATTTT. Protein product: CASSPGWSTDTQYF.

The rearrangement joins TRBV9 to TRBJ2-5; D perhaps matches TRBD1 (5 bases). The germline V and J ends were trimmed by 3 bases and 5 bases, with 17 bases remaining between them. This CDR3 has 15 residues. Per germline, CDR1 SGDLS and CDR2 YYNGEE. The CDR3 DNA sequence: TGTGCCAGCAGCGAGGGGCCTTCCGTGACGGAGACCCAGTACTTC. Translated: CASSEGPSVTETQYF.

This sequence joins TRBV28 and TRBJ2-5; 8 bases line up with TRBD2. V gave up 6 bases and J gave up 5 bases; unmatched junction bases: 11. The germline gives CDR1 MDHEN, CDR2 SYDVKM. This CDR3 spans 15 amino acids. CDR3 nucleotide sequence: TGTGCCAGCAGATCCGCCCCCGGGACTAGGGAGACCCAGTACTTC. Translation: CASRSAPGTRETQYF.

The chain combines TRBV7-7 with TRBJ1-2; 7 positions agree with TRBD1. The germline CDR1 and CDR2 sequences are SSHAT and FNYEAQ (reference sequence). This CDR3 comprises 14 residues. V lost 8 bases, J lost 7 bases, and 13 bases stayed unmatched. The DNA of the CDR3 is TGTGCCAGCCCTCCCGACAGGGTGAAAGGTGGCTACACCTTC. As protein: CASPPDRVKGGYTF.

This clone was seen a handful of times. V is TRBV25-1 and J is TRBJ1-1; D may be TRBD1 (6 bases). The CDR3 has 11 amino acids. The V gene lost 4 bases and the J gene lost 9 bases, with 9 bases spanning the gap. Germline CDR1 reads MGHDK; CDR2 reads SYGVNS. This chain's CDR3 is CASSAGQKAFF. The CDR3 bases are TGTGCCAGCAGTGCCGGACAGAAAGCTTTCTTT.

The V and J genes are TRBV10-2 and TRBJ2-2, with a tentative D call TRBD1 (5 bases). The V gene lost 6 bases and the J gene lost 6 bases, with 11 bases spanning the gap. The germline V gene encodes CDR1 WSHSY and CDR2 SAAADI. CDR3 length: 13 residues. As DNA, the CDR3 is TGCGCCAGCAGCCTCAGGGTAGCCGGGGAGCTGTTTTTT. It encodes CASSLRVAGELFF.